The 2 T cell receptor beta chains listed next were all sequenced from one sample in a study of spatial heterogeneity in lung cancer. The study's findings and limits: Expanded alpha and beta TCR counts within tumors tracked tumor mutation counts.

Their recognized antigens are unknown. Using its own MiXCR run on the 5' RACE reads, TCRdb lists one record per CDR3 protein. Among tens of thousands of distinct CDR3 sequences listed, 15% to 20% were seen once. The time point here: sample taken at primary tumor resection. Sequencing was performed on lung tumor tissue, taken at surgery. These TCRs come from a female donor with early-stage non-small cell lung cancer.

Here the CDR3 DNA reads TGTGCCAGCAGCAAAAATAGCGGGTCGAATGAGCAGTTCTTC. Translation gives CASSKNSGSNEQFF. The rearrangement links TRBV21-1 to TRBJ2-1; the table's TRBD2 call for D was not verified on the DNA. TRBV21-1 is tagged as a pseudogene. The CDR3 runs to 14 residues.

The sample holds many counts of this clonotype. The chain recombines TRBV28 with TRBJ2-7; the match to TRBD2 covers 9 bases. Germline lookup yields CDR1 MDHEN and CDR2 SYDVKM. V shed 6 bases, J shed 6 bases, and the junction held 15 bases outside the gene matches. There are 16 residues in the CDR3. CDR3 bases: TGTGCCAGCAGCCTAAGCGGGGGGCTTGTCCCTCGCGAGCAGTACTTC. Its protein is CASSLSGGLVPREQYF.